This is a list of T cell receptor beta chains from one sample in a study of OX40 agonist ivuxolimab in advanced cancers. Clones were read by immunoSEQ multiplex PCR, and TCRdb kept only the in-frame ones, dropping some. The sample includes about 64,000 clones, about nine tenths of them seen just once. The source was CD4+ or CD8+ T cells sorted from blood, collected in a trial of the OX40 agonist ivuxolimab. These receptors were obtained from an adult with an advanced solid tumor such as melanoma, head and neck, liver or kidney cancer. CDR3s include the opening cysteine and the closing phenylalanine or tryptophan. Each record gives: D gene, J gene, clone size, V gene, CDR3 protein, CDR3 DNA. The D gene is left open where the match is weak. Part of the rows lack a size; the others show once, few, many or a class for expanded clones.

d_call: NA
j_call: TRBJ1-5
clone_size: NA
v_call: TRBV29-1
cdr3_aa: CSVGDFNQPQHF
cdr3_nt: TGCAGCGTTGGGGATTTTAATCAGCCCCAGCATTTT

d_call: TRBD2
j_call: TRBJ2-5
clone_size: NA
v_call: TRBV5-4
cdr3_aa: CASSLVAGETQYF
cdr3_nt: TGTGCCAGCAGCTTGGTAGCGGGAGAGACCCAGTACTTC

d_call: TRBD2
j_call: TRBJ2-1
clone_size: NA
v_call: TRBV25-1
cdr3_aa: CASSEGLAGGPYNEQFF
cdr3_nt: TGTGCCAGCAGTGAGGGACTAGCGGGAGGCCCATACAATGAGCAGTTCTTC

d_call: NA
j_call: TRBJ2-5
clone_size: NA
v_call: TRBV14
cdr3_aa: CASRSTGWETQYF
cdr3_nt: TGTGCCAGCAGGTCAACGGGGTGGGAGACCCAGTACTTC

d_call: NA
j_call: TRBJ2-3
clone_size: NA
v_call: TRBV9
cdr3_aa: CASRGGGSTDTQYF
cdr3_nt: TGTGCCAGCAGAGGGGGAGGCAGCACAGATACGCAGTATTTT

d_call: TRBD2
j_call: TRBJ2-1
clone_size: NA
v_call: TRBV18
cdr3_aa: CASSPRGGSSYNEQFF
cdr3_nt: TGTGCCAGCTCACCCCGGGGCGGGAGTTCCTACAATGAGCAGTTCTTC

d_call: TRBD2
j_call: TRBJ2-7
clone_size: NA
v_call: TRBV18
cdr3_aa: CASSPQSGNGYEQYF
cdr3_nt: TGTGCCAGCTCACCCCAAAGCGGGAATGGCTACGAGCAGTACTTC

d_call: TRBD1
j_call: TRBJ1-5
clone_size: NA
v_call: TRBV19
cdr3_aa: CATNFGTDNQPQHF
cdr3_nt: TGTGCCACCAACTTCGGGACAGACAATCAGCCCCAGCATTTT

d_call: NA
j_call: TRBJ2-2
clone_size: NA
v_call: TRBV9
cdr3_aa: CASKLGPPDGELFF
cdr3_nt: TGTGCCAGCAAGTTAGGGCCGCCTGATGGGGAGCTGTTTTTT

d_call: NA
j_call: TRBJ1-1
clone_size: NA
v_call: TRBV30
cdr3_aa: CAWSALNTEAFF
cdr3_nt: TGTGCCTGGAGTGCTCTTAACACTGAAGCTTTCTTT

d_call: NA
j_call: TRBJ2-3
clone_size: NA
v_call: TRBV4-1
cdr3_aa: CASSNLATSTDTQYF
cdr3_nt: TGCGCCAGCAGCAACCTAGCGACTAGCACAGATACGCAGTATTTT

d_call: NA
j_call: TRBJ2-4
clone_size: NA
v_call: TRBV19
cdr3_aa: CASSENTKNIQYF
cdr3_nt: TGTGCCAGTAGTGAGAATACCAAAAACATTCAGTACTTC

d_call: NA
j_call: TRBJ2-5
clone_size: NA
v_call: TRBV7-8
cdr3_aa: CASSSPAFTETQYF
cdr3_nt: TGTGCCAGCAGCTCCCCAGCCTTCACAGAGACCCAGTACTTC

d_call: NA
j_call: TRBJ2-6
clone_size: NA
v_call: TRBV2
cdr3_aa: CARGGVAGANVLTF
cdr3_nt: TGTGCCAGGGGGGGTGTGGCTGGGGCCAACGTCCTGACTTTC

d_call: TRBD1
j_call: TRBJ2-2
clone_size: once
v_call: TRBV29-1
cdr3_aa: CSPGTGYTGELFF
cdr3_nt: TGCAGCCCGGGGACAGGGTACACCGGGGAGCTGTTTTTT